The T cell receptor (beta chain) under discussion was sequenced for a study of T cell responses to AZD1222 COVID-19 vaccine. Study-level points and caveats: The donors showed a predominance of white British ancestry and of females, with possible underestimation of clonal diversity.

About this clone itself: Its antigen is as yet unknown.

The data were produced by immunoSEQ multiplex PCR, yet TCRdb's version contains in-frame clones alone and is incomplete. The sample shows tens of thousands of clones, 88% of them seen only once. CDR3 size: 16 residues. Germline CDR1 reads KGHSH; CDR2 reads LQKENI. The J segment lost 7 bases and the V segment lost 0 bases, leaving 8 bases of the junction unmatched. The TCR originated in an adult in good health. This chain uses TRBV18 with TRBJ2-1, with 8 bases aligning to TRBD2. This specimen was peripheral blood, taken on day 0 of AZD1222 vaccination. The CDR3 nucleotides read TGTGCCAGCTCACCACCGGTTCGGGGGGGCGGAAATGAGCAGTTCTTC. Amino acid sequence: CASSPPVRGGGNEQFF. Together with reference TRBV18 and TRBJ2-1, the CDR3 gives the full variable domain: NAGVMQNPRHLVRRRGQEARLRCSPMKGHSHVYWYRQLPEEGLKFMVYLQKENIIDESGMPKERFSAEFPKEGPSILRIQQVVRGDSAAYFCASSPPVRGGGNEQFFGPGTRLTVL.